Listed below are T cell receptor beta chains from one sample, sequenced in a study of metastatic and nonmetastatic thyroid tumors. TCRdb re-clonotyped the PCR reads through MiXCR. This table has roughly 65,000 clones, approximately 15% appearing once. The sequencing input was blood. All receptors derive from a male donor with papillary thyroid cancer or a benign thyroid nodule (not recorded which). Some clones in this sample may be carry-over from other donors' samples. The CDR3 runs from the conserved cysteine through the conserved F or W. The D gene is left open where the match is weak. Expanded clones get a size class; other rows say once, few or many, or leave the size out.

CDR3 DNA: TGTGCCAGCAGGCCGGGAGCGGGGGGTGAGCAGTTCTTC
CDR3 protein: CASRPGAGGEQFF
J gene: TRBJ2-1
clone size: many
V gene: TRBV28
CDR3 length: 13
D gene: TRBD2

CDR3 DNA: TGTGCCAGCAGTGACCCCTTGACACCCTCAAACACTGAAGCTTTCTTT
CDR3 protein: CASSDPLTPSNTEAFF
J gene: TRBJ1-1
clone size: many
V gene: TRBV6-4
CDR3 length: 16
D gene: NA

CDR3 DNA: TGCAGTGCTTCTAGACTAGCGGGAATCAACAATGAGCAGTTCTTC
CDR3 protein: CSASRLAGINNEQFF
J gene: TRBJ2-1
clone size: many
V gene: TRBV20-1
CDR3 length: 15
D gene: TRBD2

CDR3 DNA: TGTGCCAGCAGGCCTGGCGGGGAATGGGGCTACACCTTC
CDR3 protein: CASRPGGEWGYTF
J gene: TRBJ1-2
clone size: many
V gene: TRBV3-1
CDR3 length: 13
D gene: NA

CDR3 DNA: TGTGCCAGCTCACTCGGACAGGGGTACGAGCAGTACTTC
CDR3 protein: CASSLGQGYEQYF
J gene: TRBJ2-7
clone size: many
V gene: TRBV18
CDR3 length: 13
D gene: TRBD1

CDR3 DNA: TGTGCCAGCAGCACAGACAGGGGAATAAGGCGCTACACCTTC
CDR3 protein: CASSTDRGIRRYTF
J gene: TRBJ1-2
clone size: NA
V gene: TRBV28
CDR3 length: 14
D gene: TRBD1

CDR3 DNA: TGTGCCAGCAGCGTAACAGGGGCCTCCTCTGGAAACACCATATATTTT
CDR3 protein: CASSVTGASSGNTIYF
J gene: TRBJ1-3
clone size: many
V gene: TRBV9
CDR3 length: 16
D gene: TRBD1

CDR3 DNA: TGTGCCAGCTCACCTTACGGGACAGTGAACACTGAAGCTTTCTTT
CDR3 protein: CASSPYGTVNTEAFF
J gene: TRBJ1-1
clone size: many
V gene: TRBV18
CDR3 length: 15
D gene: TRBD1

CDR3 DNA: TGTGCCAGCAGTTACCCCGGACTCCCAAAACTGTTTTTT
CDR3 protein: CASSYPGLPKLFF
J gene: TRBJ1-4
clone size: NA
V gene: TRBV6-5
CDR3 length: 13
D gene: NA

CDR3 DNA: TGTGCCAGCAGCGCCGATCCTCTCAGGTACGAGCAGTACTTC
CDR3 protein: CASSADPLRYEQYF
J gene: TRBJ2-7
clone size: NA
V gene: TRBV28
CDR3 length: 14
D gene: NA

CDR3 DNA: TGTGCCAGCACCAACAGCGGGAAGTCACCCCTACACTTT
CDR3 protein: CASTNSGKSPLHF
J gene: TRBJ1-6
clone size: NA
V gene: TRBV6-1
CDR3 length: 13
D gene: NA

CDR3 DNA: TGTGCCAGCAGCTTAGAAAGGGGGGCATACACCTTC
CDR3 protein: CASSLERGAYTF
J gene: TRBJ1-2
clone size: many
V gene: TRBV7-9
CDR3 length: 12
D gene: NA

CDR3 DNA: TGTGCCAGCAGCCCACCAGGAGACTCTGGAAACACCATATATTTT
CDR3 protein: CASSPPGDSGNTIYF
J gene: TRBJ1-3
clone size: many
V gene: TRBV7-9
CDR3 length: 15
D gene: NA

CDR3 DNA: TGTGCTCACGGAGGGGGTTCGTACCAAGAGACCAAGTACTTC
CDR3 protein: CAHGGGSYQETKYF
J gene: TRBJ2-5
clone size: NA
V gene: TRBV6-1
CDR3 length: 14
D gene: NA

CDR3 DNA: TGTGCCTCCCAGACCTGGGACAGCCTACACTTC
CDR3 protein: CASQTWDSLHF
J gene: TRBJ2-1
clone size: many
V gene: TRBV3-1
CDR3 length: 11
D gene: TRBD1

CDR3 DNA: TGCGCCAGCAAGGACGGGAACACTGAAGCTTTCTTT
CDR3 protein: CASKDGNTEAFF
J gene: TRBJ1-1
clone size: many
V gene: TRBV10-2
CDR3 length: 12
D gene: NA